The 8 T cell receptor beta chains in this list originate from one sample, sequenced in a study of blood T cell repertoires in COVID-19. Only in-frame clones appear in the TCRdb table, and some are missing; sequencing was by immunoSEQ multiplex PCR. Of about 240,000 clones detected, 83% appear once; the ten largest clones hold roughly 5%. The sample consisted of peripheral blood. These receptors originate from a human donor in a cohort sampled during active COVID-19.

The chain combines TRBV6-6 with TRBJ1-1; D is perhaps TRBD1 (5 bases). The CDR3 has 16 amino acids. Trimming removed 7 bases at V and 0 bases at J, with 18 bases between. In germline, CDR1 is MNHNY, CDR2 SVGAGI (reference sequence). The CDR3 loop is CASTRERQGMNTEAFF. In DNA, the CDR3 is TGTGCCAGCACTAGAGAACGTCAGGGAATGAACACTGAAGCTTTCTTT.

This clone was counted once. This rearrangement joins TRBV5-4 to TRBJ2-5; 8 bases agree with TRBD1. The CDR3 consists of 15 residues. V dropped 3 bases and J dropped 1; count of bases not matched to a gene: 5. Germline CDR1 is SGHNT and CDR2 is YYREEE (reference sequence). Here the CDR3 reads CASSSGTGRQETQYF. The CDR3 coding sequence is TGTGCCAGCAGCTCCGGGACAGGTCGCCAAGAGACCCAGTACTTC.

The gene calls are TRBV27 and TRBJ1-1, with a possible D match to TRBD1 (6 bases). The CDR3 is 17 amino acids. Trimming shortened V by 6 bases and J by 0 bases, and 20 bases separated the two germline ends. CDR1 and CDR2 (germline): MNHEY, SMNVEV (reference sequence). CDR3 nucleotide sequence: TGTGCCAGCAGCTATCAAACAGGGCGAGGAATGAACACTGAAGCTTTCTTT. Encoded protein: CASSYQTGRGMNTEAFF.

The J gene is TRBJ2-3, the V gene TRBV4-1, with 7 bases fitting TRBD2. The ends lost 4 bases at V and 5 bases at J; junction bases unmatched: 12. Per germline, CDR1 MGHRA and CDR2 YSYEKL. This CDR3 is 16 amino acids long. CDR3 in DNA: TGCGCCAGCAGCCTTGCCTTGACTAGCCAGGTAGATACGCAGTATTTT. It codes for CASSLALTSQVDTQYF.

This chain joins TRBV14 and TRBJ2-1, with D perhaps TRBD1 (5 bases). Germline V gives CDR1 SGHDN, CDR2 FVKESK. The CDR3 length is 15 residues. The V end was cut by 6 bases, the J end by 0 bases, with 12 bases between. CDR3 residues: CASSFTGGSYNEQFF. The CDR3 bases are TGTGCCAGCAGTTTTACAGGTGGCTCCTACAATGAGCAGTTCTTC.

This chain connects TRBV7-3 to TRBJ1-5, with D possibly being TRBD1 (6 bases). From germline, CDR1 is SGHTA and CDR2 FQGTGA. The CDR3 extends over 13 amino acids. V gave up 5 bases and J gave up 3 bases, with 8 bases separating them. The CDR3 DNA reads TGTGCCAGCAGCACAGGGTACAATCAGCCCCAGCATTTT. This encodes CASSTGYNQPQHF.

This clone was found a few times. The chain has TRBV11-2 and TRBJ2-7, with 7 bases fitting TRBD1. V was pared by 5 bases and J by 0 bases, with 7 bases of the junction left unmatched. The CDR3 length is 15 residues. Germline CDR1 SGHAT, CDR2 FQNNGV. CDR3 in DNA: TGTGCCAGCAGCGGGATCAGGGGGAGCTCCTACGAGCAGTACTTC. Translation gives CASSGIRGSSYEQYF.

In regard to this clone: Other DNA sequences of this sample code for an identical CDR3. The chain has TRBV6-5 and TRBJ2-1; TRBD2 agrees at 10 bases. J was trimmed by 6 bases and V by 0 bases; bases with no gene match: 2. This CDR3 is 15 amino acids long. The germline V gene has CDR1 MNHEY and CDR2 SVGAGI. The CDR3 here is CASSYSSGRRNEQFF. The DNA of the CDR3 is TGTGCCAGCAGTTACTCTAGCGGGAGGCGCAATGAGCAGTTCTTC.